What follows are 3 T cell receptor beta chains derived from one specimen sequenced in a study of T cells after posttransplantation cyclophosphamide (dated by TCRdb to about 2016). Library construction relied on the immunoSEQ multiplex PCR assay. TCRdb obtained this table from immuneACCESS and retained in-frame rearrangements with V and J assigned. These tables miss some clones; where compared with another copy, unresolved V genes account for less than half of the shortfall, and the remainder is unexplained. The table notes about 36,000 clones here, none of them singletons. The leading ten clones occupy roughly 1.1% of the sample. Sequenced material: PBMCs. The receptors were sampled from a girl under 18 in good health, CMV-negative, and a related stem cell transplant donor.

This clone occurred many times. The CDR3 sequence: CASSADSSGANVLTF. CDR3 bases: TGTGCCAGCAGTGCAGACAGCTCTGGGGCCAACGTCCTGACTTTC. This chain links TRBV6-1 with TRBJ2-6, with D possibly matching TRBD1 (5 bases). The CDR3 extends over 15 amino acids. Germline values: CDR1 MNHNS, CDR2 SASEGT. Deletions cut 4 bases from V and 0 bases from J, with 7 bases between.

There are many counts of this clone. The chain couples TRBV5-3 to TRBJ2-2; 8 positions match TRBD2. TRBV5-3 has ORF status, its function being uncertain. CDR3 size: 19 residues. With V trimmed by 4 bases and J by 4 bases, 18 bases remained unmatched. In nucleotides, the CDR3 is TGTGCCAGAAGCGGAATACCGGGACAAATAGCGGGATCCACCGGGGAGCTGTTTTTT. Its protein is CARSGIPGQIAGSTGELFF.

This clone appeared a few times. The V and J genes are TRBV7-6 and TRBJ2-1; 7 nucleotides match TRBD2. The length of the CDR3 is 17 residues. Germline V gene lookup returns CDR1 SGHVS and CDR2 FNYEAQ. Trimming took 3 bases from V and 0 from J; bases not matched to a gene: 8. CDR3 DNA sequence: TGTGCCAGCAGCTTTAAGACTAGCCGGAGCTCCTACAATGAGCAGTTCTTC. This gives the protein CASSFKTSRSSYNEQFF.